This TCR beta chain stems from a study of T cell responses to AZD1222 COVID-19 vaccine (dated by TCRdb to the early 2020s). Some background on the complete study: TCR sequencing covered over 230 trial participants: about 210 given two doses of AZD1222 and 26 given two doses of MenACWY control vaccine. Trial participants were enrolled into age subgroups of 18-55, 56-69 and 70-plus years, which contained 148, 28 and 57 TCR-sequenced participants, respectively.

Study-level results and caveats: The vaccine-associated CD4 TCRs covered the entire spike protein, and the dominant responses fell in regions 160-218 and 743-854. Reportedly, close to half of the unique spike-specific TCRs recognized epitopes lying outside the regions that are mutated in the B.1.351 and B.1.1.7 variants. Conclusions about previously exposed vaccinees are limited, since just five or six AZD1222 recipients were seropositive for SARS-CoV-2 at baseline. After two AZD1222 doses, spike-specific TCR breadth and depth were significantly higher than at day 0 and than in MenACWY recipients. Most participants were white British and females outnumbered males, and the authors suggested that clonal diversity may have been underestimated. The 56-69-year group was small, and its depth increase did not reach significance, likely because of low power. Because no day 14 peak-response samples were available, repertoires were characterized only after the peak T cell response.

In the case of this clone: Its antigen is unknown. Nothing much larger sits one base from this clone, and base qualities are not available.

The CDR3 has 12 amino acids, counting the end cysteine and phenylalanine. Just CDR3 DNA is preserved here, 36 bases in frame from base 1. The germline V gene supplies CDR1 SGHVS and CDR2 FQNEAQ. The V and J ends are trimmed by 0 bases and 5 bases, leaving 5 bases between them. Reading the label with the study, this specimen's time point is: about 28 days (+/-7) after the second vaccine dose. AZD1222 recipients given second doses at about 4 weeks or at about 12 weeks were pooled, since spike-specific TCR depth and breadth were not found to differ between the two schedules. The vaccinee samples were drawn from two UK trials, COV001 and COV002, one of which was a single-blind randomized controlled phase 2/3 trial testing AZD1222 (ChAdOx1 nCoV-19) in healthy adults. Trial participant PBMC samples were collected at day 0 and day 28 after the second dose for TCRbeta chain sequencing. The CDR3 regions of human TCRbeta chains were subjected to immunosequencing. In the authors' own workflow: TCRs in the repertoires were compared against a reference library of SARS-CoV-2-specific TCRs that had been generated with the MIRA antigen-specificity platform. Breadth was defined as the fraction of unique TCRs that were SARS-CoV-2-associated. Depth was defined as the fraction of total T cells that were SARS-CoV-2-associated. Using the MIRA data, every spike-specific TCR was mapped to the spike region that the TCR reacted to and assigned to either a CD4 or a CD8 class. Log10-transformed breadth and depth values were compared by one-way ANOVA with Sidak's multiple comparisons tests. The source is immuneACCESS, and TCRdb retained only in-frame sequences with V and J called. Part of the clones is not carried over; for the studies checked, unresolved V genes explain less than half of this, and the remainder is unexplained. The V and J calls and clone size come from that table; D and trimming were worked out from the DNA. Counted in this sample were about 82,000 clones; 75% to 90% of them appeared once. About an eighth of the sample lies in the top ten.

The source material was peripheral blood, sampled 28 days after the second AZD1222 dose. The V and J segments used are TRBV7-8 and TRBJ2-7; the D gene is not confidently resolved. The source of this sequence is an adult who received the AZD1222 COVID-19 vaccine. The nucleotide sequence is TGTGCCAGCAGCTTAGCTATCCACGAGCAGTACTTC. This yields the protein CASSLAIHEQYF. Where the CDR3 stops, the reference TRBV7-8 and TRBJ2-7 genes take over; the full variable domain is GAGVSQSPRYKVAKRGQDVALRCDPISGHVSLFWYQQALGQGPEFLTYFQNEAQLDKSGLPSDRFFAERPEGSVSTLKIQRTQQEDSAVYLCASSLAIHEQYFGPGTRLTVT.